This TCR beta chain comes out of a study of a mutant IDH1 vaccine in newly diagnosed glioma. Overall study: Patients arrived already treated with radiotherapy, temozolomide, or both, most having had both. Study-wide findings and caveats: Immune responses arising from the vaccine appeared in 90% to 95% of patients. Any relationship between pseudoprogression and changes in top peripheral T cell clonotypes seemed absent.

The germline V and J ends were trimmed by 4 bases and 0 bases, with 23 bases remaining between them. The CDR3 runs 19 residues. CDR1 is SGHRS, CDR2 YFSETQ, per germline. Data came from immunoSEQ multiplex PCR; TCRdb stores just in-frame clones and leaves some out. The sample holds 20,000 to 25,000 clones, about 85% seen once. Details on this clone: What it recognizes is unknown.

The sample's time point: baseline, week 1 (first vaccination visit). As for treatment: pre-vaccination baseline after standard-of-care therapy. The sequence was obtained from a man in his forties or fifties with glioma. This specimen consisted of PBMCs, obtained from a glioma patient treated with radiotherapy, temozolomide or both. The chain recombines TRBV5-1 with TRBJ2-1; D may be TRBD2 (5 bases). The CDR3 loop reads CASSTSETGSRSSYNEQFF. CDR3 coding DNA: TGCGCCAGCAGCACTTCAGAGACGGGGTCCAGGAGCTCCTACAATGAGCAGTTCTTC.